A single sample gave rise to the 8 T cell receptor beta chains below, sequenced in a study of neoadjuvant anti-PD-1 for oral cavity cancer. The data were produced by immunoSEQ multiplex PCR, yet TCRdb's version contains in-frame clones alone and is incomplete. Of roughly 67,000 clones in the sample, about 83% are singletons; the top ten hold about 3.4%. The sample consisted of PBMCs, taken before nivolumab (anti-PD-1) treatment. These receptors all come from a person aged 35 to 85 with oral cavity squamous cell carcinoma.

The V and J genes are TRBV9 and TRBJ1-1, with D unclear. Trimming took 4 bases from V and 0 from J, leaving 7 bases between them. This CDR3 contains 13 residues. Germline V CDR1 and CDR2: SGDLS, YYNGEE. The CDR3 DNA reads TGTGCCAGCAGCAGTAACATGAACACTGAAGCTTTCTTT. Protein sequence: CASSSNMNTEAFF.

The genes are TRBV2 and TRBJ1-5, with D maybe TRBD1 (5 bases). CDR1 and CDR2 from the germline V gene are SNHLY and FYNNEI. The CDR3 runs to 15 residues. Deletions cut 3 bases from V and 5 bases from J, with 14 bases between. CDR3 sequence: CASSDRPGGYQPQHF. The CDR3 nucleotides read TGTGCCAGCAGTGATAGGCCGGGGGGATATCAGCCCCAGCATTTT.

This chain joins TRBV9 and TRBJ2-1; D is possibly TRBD1 (6 bases). With 4 bases removed from V and 7 bases from J, the gap between germline ends came to 21 bases. The CDR3 covers 16 residues. Germline V gives CDR1 SGDLS, CDR2 YYNGEE. This CDR3 is CASSPQTGKSVNEQFF. The CDR3 coding sequence is TGTGCCAGCAGCCCCCAGACAGGCAAGTCAGTAAATGAGCAGTTCTTC.

The rearrangement joins TRBV10-1 to TRBJ2-2, with D possibly being TRBD2 (5 bases). CDR1 WNHNN and CDR2 SYGVQD come from the germline V gene (reference sequence). The length of the CDR3 is 13 residues. With 7 bases removed from V and 4 bases from J, the gap between germline ends came to 10 bases. The CDR3 bases are TGCGCCAGCAAGGAGGCATTCACCGGGGAGCTGTTTTTT. It specifies CASKEAFTGELFF.

The chain employs TRBV9 and TRBJ2-1; D is unclear. Trimming cost V 0 bases and J 0 bases, with 13 bases left between them. CDR1 SGDLS and CDR2 YYNGEE come from the germline V gene. The CDR3 totals 17 residues. The CDR3 spells CASSVGGPLNSYNEQFF. The CDR3 DNA sequence: TGTGCCAGCAGCGTAGGAGGCCCCTTGAACTCCTACAATGAGCAGTTCTTC.

The rearrangement uses TRBV5-5 and TRBJ2-2; D may match TRBD1 or TRBD2 (6 bases each). CDR3 length: 14 residues. Germline CDR1 reads SGHKS; CDR2 reads YYEKEE (reference sequence). V was clipped by 5 bases and J by 3 bases, with 11 bases between them. The CDR3 reads CASSWGADTGELFF. The CDR3 DNA reads TGTGCCAGCAGTTGGGGGGCCGACACCGGGGAGCTGTTTTTT.

The genes are TRBV27 and TRBJ2-7; D unresolved. Germline V gene lookup returns CDR1 MNHEY and CDR2 SMNVEV (reference sequence). The CDR3 spans 14 residues. With 7 bases removed from V and 2 bases from J, the gap between germline ends came to 15 bases. In DNA form, the CDR3 reads TGTGCCAGCACCCCGGGTAGGCCTCCCTACGAGCAGTACTTC. Translated: CASTPGRPPYEQYF.

The J gene is TRBJ2-3, the V gene TRBV27; no firm D call. V lost 0 bases, J lost 4 bases, and 11 bases lay in between. The CDR3 contains 15 residues. Germline V gives CDR1 MNHEY, CDR2 SMNVEV (reference sequence). CDR3 sequence: CASSLSPTLSDTQYF. Written as DNA, the CDR3 is TGTGCCAGCAGTTTATCCCCCACCCTGTCAGATACGCAGTATTTT.